Each of the 30 T cell receptor beta chains below was sequenced from the same sample in a study of T-cell reconstitution after alpha-beta-depleted transplantation in children. Molecular barcoding with unique molecular identifiers was used for the TCRbeta library. Each CDR3 protein is one row after TCRdb ran MiXCR on the PCR reads. The sample holds approximately 400,000 distinct CDR3 sequences; 9.5% to 13% are singletons and the top ten take 4.5% to 7%. Sample: PBMCs from the stem cell graft donor, taken from the stem cell graft. Receptor source: a human donor who donated a stem cell graft to a child with acute myeloid leukemia.

The V call is TRBV20-1, the J call TRBJ1-5; no reliable D call. Germline V gene sequence: CDR1 DFQATT, CDR2 SNEGSKA (reference sequence). The CDR3 has 15 residues. V lost 5 bases to trimming and J lost 5 bases, with 19 bases between them. The CDR3 sequence: CSASNEPLVHQPQHF. The CDR3 nucleotides are TGCAGTGCTTCGAACGAGCCTCTGGTACATCAGCCCCAGCATTTT.

Many counts were recorded for this clonotype. In DNA form, the CDR3 reads TGCGCCAGCAGCCCCCGGACAGGGCAGAACACCGGGGAGCTGTTTTTT. Residues: CASSPRTGQNTGELFF. The V and J genes are TRBV5-1 and TRBJ2-2, with 8 bases that match TRBD1. Germline CDR1 SGHRS, CDR2 YFSETQ. The CDR3 has 16 residues. Unmatched junction bases numbered 6, after V lost 4 bases and J lost 1 base.

This clonotype has just a few counts. The chain links TRBV29-1 to TRBJ1-1; D is undetermined. Looked up from germline, CDR1 is SQVTM and CDR2 is ANQGSEA. Between the trimmed V and J ends, which lost 4 bases and 4 bases, there was a span of 10 bases. CDR3 length: 12 residues. The CDR3 nucleotides read TGCAGCGTTGTCTTGCCGAGCACTGAAGCTTTCTTT. This codes for CSVVLPSTEAFF.

This sequence joins TRBV28 and TRBJ2-7; D unresolved. CDR3 size: 13 residues. V was trimmed by 10 bases and J by 1 base, leaving 14 bases between them. The germline CDR1 and CDR2 sequences are MDHEN and SYDVKM. CDR3 DNA sequence: TGTGCCACCAGGATAGGAGAGTCCTACGAGCAGTACGTC. This sequence encodes CATRIGESYEQYV.

CDR3 sequence reads: CASSPNPNQPQHF. As DNA, the CDR3 is TGTGCCAGCAGTCCGAACCCAAATCAGCCCCAGCATTTT. This chain joins TRBV12-3 or TRBV12-4 and TRBJ1-5; no clear D. The CDR3 loop spans 13 amino acids. Trimming stripped 5 bases from V and 4 bases from J, with 9 bases between.

In the case of this clonotype: One junction end does not reproduce the germline sequence, and a read error may be involved. The CDR3, as DNA: TGTGTCAGCACCGAATTAGGGCTCGTCTCCGGCGTCTCTGGAAACACCATATATTTT. Protein product: CVSTELGLVSGVSGNTIYF. The V and J genes are TRBV7-3 and TRBJ1-3; no clear D. Germline loops: CDR1 SGHTA, CDR2 FQGTGA. The CDR3 sequence is 19 residues long.

The table lists this clonotype with a few counts. The chain joins TRBV3-1 to TRBJ2-5; D is uncertain. The length of the CDR3 is 11 residues. Germline values: CDR1 LGHDT, CDR2 YNNKEL (reference sequence). V was clipped by 8 bases and J by 0 bases, with 4 bases between them. The CDR3 loop reads CASGHQETQYF. The CDR3, as DNA: TGTGCCAGCGGGCACCAAGAGACCCAGTACTTC.

The chain uses TRBV9 and TRBJ2-1; 7 positions agree with TRBD1. Germline lookup yields CDR1 SGDLS and CDR2 YYNGEE. This CDR3 comprises 15 residues. Trimming took 4 bases from V and 1 from J; bases not matched to a gene: 5. The CDR3, as DNA: TGTGCCAGCAGCTCCACAGGGGTTTCCTACAATGAGCAGTTCTTC. Protein: CASSSTGVSYNEQFF.

This clonotype was seen a handful of times. This chain connects TRBV6-2 or TRBV6-3 to TRBJ2-5; 10 positions agree with TRBD2. Germline CDR1 reads MNHEY; CDR2 reads SVGEGT. The CDR3 sequence is 14 residues long. J lost 9 bases, V lost 5 bases, and 9 bases had no gene match. The CDR3 loop reads CASSRPGTSAPQYF. Written as DNA, the CDR3 is TGTGCCAGCAGTCGGCCCGGGACTAGCGCACCCCAGTACTTC.

The table lists this clonotype with many counts. The V call is TRBV12-3 or TRBV12-4, the J call TRBJ2-5; maybe TRBD2 (5 bases). Trimming took 6 bases from V and 5 from J, leaving 19 bases between them. The CDR3 contains 15 residues. The CDR3 bases are TGTGCCAGCAGCCCCTCCCCGGGATCAGTTGAGACCCAGTACTTC. Its translation: CASSPSPGSVETQYF.

This clonotype has more than one count but fewer than ten. The chain is built from TRBV20-1 and TRBJ2-7; 8 bases are a match to TRBD1. This CDR3 is 15 amino acids long. Germline V gene sequence: CDR1 DFQATT, CDR2 SNEGSKA (reference sequence). The V and J ends lost 0 bases and 0 bases, in that order; junction bases with no gene match: 4. CDR3 sequence reads: CSARDQGASSYEQYV. CDR3 in DNA: TGCAGTGCTAGAGATCAGGGGGCCTCCTCCTACGAGCAGTACGTC.

This clonotype has only a few counts. The V and J genes are TRBV5-1 and TRBJ1-2; no clear D. From germline, CDR1 is SGHRS and CDR2 YFSETQ. V was cut by 4 bases and J by 2 bases, with 12 bases left in between. The CDR3 contains 14 residues. In nucleotides, the CDR3 is TGCGCCAGCAGCCTGGACCTGGGGAACTATGGCTACACCTTC. Its protein is CASSLDLGNYGYTF.

This clonotype was counted a few times. The chain uses TRBV12-3 or TRBV12-4 and TRBJ2-2; D possibly corresponds to TRBD2 (6 bases). Trimming pared 6 bases from V and 2 bases from J, leaving 13 bases between. The CDR3 is 15 amino acids. The CDR3 coding sequence is TGTGCCAGCAGCCCTCGGGGGACTAACACCGGGGAGCTGTTTTTT. Translation: CASSPRGTNTGELFF.

This clonotype was counted many times. Here the CDR3 DNA reads TGCGCCAGCAGCCAAGAGTGGACAGAGGCCTACGAGCAGTACTTC. It yields the protein CASSQEWTEAYEQYF. The chain carries TRBV4-3 and TRBJ2-7; D possibly corresponds to TRBD1 (6 bases). Trimming cost V 0 bases and J 2 bases, with 11 bases left between them. Looked up from germline, CDR1 is LGHNA and CDR2 is YSLEER. This CDR3 has 15 residues.

The genes are TRBV20-1 and TRBJ2-5; unclear D gene. V was cut by 2 bases and J by 1 base, with 8 bases left in between. Germline V lookup: CDR1 DFQATT, CDR2 SNEGSKA (reference sequence). This CDR3 has 13 amino acids. In DNA form, the CDR3 reads TGCAGTGCTAGACCCGACTCCCAAGAGACCCAGTACTTC. Protein sequence: CSARPDSQETQYF.

The chain recombines TRBV10-3 with TRBJ2-7, with D tentatively TRBD1 (6 bases). CDR1 and CDR2 from the germline V gene are ENHRY and SYGVKD. The V gene lost 10 bases and the J gene lost 3 bases, with 13 bases spanning the gap. This CDR3 comprises 12 residues. CDR3: CATAPGDYEQYV. DNA of the CDR3: TGTGCCACGGCCCCAGGGGACTACGAGCAGTACGTC.

The genes are TRBV20-1 and TRBJ2-3, with TRBD2 matching 10 bases. The CDR3 extends over 17 amino acids. CDR1 is DFQATT, CDR2 SNEGSKA, per germline (reference sequence). The trim removed 0 bases at V and 6 bases at J, leaving 12 bases unmatched. As DNA, the CDR3 is TGCAGTGCTAGAGATATCCTTCGGCTAGCGGGAGTTGATACGCAGTATTTT. It codes for CSARDILRLAGVDTQYF.

This clonotype was observed a few times. The chain is built from TRBV7-2 and TRBJ2-7; 7 bases map to TRBD1. There are 15 residues in the CDR3. J gave up 5 bases and V 3 bases, and 10 bases lay outside the gene matches. Germline CDR1 and CDR2: SGHTA and FQGNSA. DNA for the CDR3: TGTGCCAGCAGCTTTAGGGCCGGAACAGGGGACGAGCAGTACTTC. Translation: CASSFRAGTGDEQYF.

This clonotype was counted between two and nine times. V gene TRBV27 combines with J gene TRBJ1-5; maybe TRBD1 (6 bases). There are 16 residues in the CDR3. V lost 5 bases, J lost 3 bases, and 17 bases lay in between. Germline CDR1 and CDR2: MNHEY and SMNVEV (reference sequence). The CDR3 sequence is CASSARWGADNQPQHF. DNA for the CDR3: TGTGCCAGCAGTGCCCGGTGGGGGGCGGACAATCAGCCCCAGCATTTT.

CDR3 coding DNA: TGCAGTGCTCGGGGGGGTGGAAATTCACCCCTCCACTTT. Translated, it gives CSARGGGNSPLHF. This rearrangement joins TRBV20-1 to TRBJ1-6; possible D gene TRBD1, 5 bases. The length of the CDR3 is 13 residues. Deletions cut 5 bases from V and 7 bases from J, with 12 bases between. Germline values: CDR1 DFQATT, CDR2 SNEGSKA (reference sequence).

This clonotype was found many times. This rearrangement joins TRBV2 to TRBJ2-4; 12 bases line up with TRBD2. The junction had 3 bases not matched to a gene; V was cut back by 6 bases and J by 0 bases. From germline, CDR1 is SNHLY and CDR2 FYNNEI. The CDR3 length is 16 residues. CDR3 in DNA: TGTGCCAGCAGGCCGGGACTAGCGGGAGCCAAAAACATTCAGTACTTC. Amino acid sequence: CASRPGLAGAKNIQYF.

This clonotype was found once. The V and J genes are TRBV4-2 and TRBJ2-7; 8 bases line up with TRBD2. The CDR3 consists of 17 residues. V shed 4 bases and J 0 bases; nucleotides not matched to a gene: 11. Germline V CDR1 and CDR2: LGHNA, YNFKEQ. CDR3 region: CASSPSVLRGDSYEQYF. CDR3 DNA sequence: TGTGCCAGCAGCCCATCGGTGCTGCGGGGGGACTCCTACGAGCAGTACTTC.

This clonotype turned up a few times. The chain employs TRBV25-1 and TRBJ2-3, with D perhaps assigned TRBD1 or TRBD2 (7 bases each). V was cut by 2 bases and J by 4 bases, with 19 bases left in between. The germline V gene encodes CDR1 MGHDK and CDR2 SYGVNS. The CDR3 consists of 17 residues. This CDR3 reads CASSEAKGRGPPDTQYF. The CDR3 DNA reads as TGTGCCAGCAGTGAAGCCAAGGGGAGGGGGCCGCCAGATACGCAGTATTTT.

The rearrangement uses TRBV4-2 and TRBJ2-1; D might be TRBD2 (6 bases). V was pared by 6 bases and J by 7 bases, with 19 bases between. Germline CDR1 and CDR2: LGHNA and YNFKEQ. This CDR3 contains 15 residues. Written as DNA, the CDR3 is TGTGCCAGCAGACCCGTGGGGGGACGGGGAAATGAGCAGTTCTTC. This translates into CASRPVGGRGNEQFF.

The V and J genes are TRBV7-6 and TRBJ2-7, with TRBD1 as a possible D gene (5 bases). CDR1 is SGHVS, CDR2 FNYEAQ, per germline. Trimming stripped 7 bases from V and 6 bases from J, with 16 bases between. CDR3 length equals 13 residues. The CDR3 DNA reads TGTGCCAGCACCAAAACGACAGTCTCCGAGCAGTACTTC. Translated: CASTKTTVSEQYF.

The chain has TRBV20-1 and TRBJ2-5; 9 positions agree with TRBD2. The V and J ends lost 1 base and 4 bases, in that order; junction bases with no gene match: 1. The CDR3 runs to 13 residues. CDR1 and CDR2 from the germline V gene are DFQATT and SNEGSKA (reference sequence). CDR3 nucleotides: TGCAGTGCTAGAGTAGCGGGAGTAGAGACCCAGTACTTC. Its protein product is CSARVAGVETQYF.

The chain has TRBV12-3 or TRBV12-4 and TRBJ1-1, with TRBD1 identical over 8 bases. V was pared by 3 bases and J by 2 bases, with 5 bases of the junction left unmatched. The CDR3 is made up of 15 amino acids. The CDR3 sequence is CASSFPQGANTEAFF. DNA for the CDR3: TGTGCCAGCAGTTTCCCTCAGGGGGCTAACACTGAAGCTTTCTTT.

The chain employs TRBV7-9 and TRBJ2-5, with TRBD2 matching over 7 bases. The CDR3 has 16 amino acids. V lost 4 bases, J lost 5 bases, and 13 bases stayed unmatched. Germline V gives CDR1 SEHNR, CDR2 FQNEAQ (reference sequence). The CDR3 DNA reads as TGTGCCAGCAGCTACGGCATCGGGACTACTGGGGAGACCCAGTACTTC. It codes for CASSYGIGTTGETQYF. The full variable domain, with the rest looked up from reference TRBV7-9 and TRBJ2-5, is DTGVSQNPRHKITKRGQNVTFRCDPISEHNRLYWYRQTLGQGPEFLTYFQNEAQLEKSRLLSDRFSAERPKGSFSTLEIQRTEQGDSAMYLCASSYGIGTTGETQYFGPGTRLLVL.

The rearrangement joins TRBV7-8 to TRBJ2-7, with D perhaps matching TRBD1 (6 bases). Germline-derived CDR1 and CDR2 are SGHVS and FQNEAQ. V was shortened by 3 bases and J by 2 bases, with 11 bases between the two germline ends. The CDR3 totals 14 residues. CDR3 amino acids: CASSLQGSAYEQYF. The CDR3 nucleotides read TGTGCCAGCAGCTTGCAGGGGAGCGCCTACGAGCAGTACTTC.

Many counts were recorded for this clonotype. The chain recombines TRBV20-1 with TRBJ2-7; D uncertain. V was shortened by 3 bases and J by 2 bases, with 5 bases between the two germline ends. The CDR3 runs to 11 residues. The germline V gene has CDR1 DFQATT and CDR2 SNEGSKA (reference sequence). This chain's CDR3 is CSARGPYEQYF. The CDR3 bases are TGCAGTGCTAGGGGCCCCTACGAGCAGTACTTC.